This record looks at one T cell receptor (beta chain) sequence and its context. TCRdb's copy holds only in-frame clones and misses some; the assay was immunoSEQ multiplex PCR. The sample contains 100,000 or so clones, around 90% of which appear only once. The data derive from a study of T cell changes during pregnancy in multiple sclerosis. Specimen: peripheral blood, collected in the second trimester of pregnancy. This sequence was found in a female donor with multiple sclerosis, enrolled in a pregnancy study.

DNA of the CDR3: TGTGCCACCAGCAGAGATCCCGAGCTTAATGAAAAACTGTTTTTT. Residues: CATSRDPELNEKLFF. The V and J genes are TRBV15 and TRBJ1-4, with D unclear. Trimming removed 0 bases from V and 4 bases from J, with 9 bases in between. Germline V gene lookup returns CDR1 LNHNV and CDR2 YYDKDF (reference sequence). This CDR3 has 15 residues.